Listed here are 24 T cell receptor beta chains from one sample, sequenced in a study of T cells in Graves' hyperthyroidism and ophthalmopathy. The TCR beta CDR3 regions underwent amplification using RNA transcripts as the source. First-round RT-PCR targeting the TCR CDR3 was performed with the HTBI primer set. Each CDR3 protein is one row after TCRdb ran MiXCR on the multiplex PCR reads. The repertoire consists of about 460,000 distinct CDR3 sequences, with roughly 23% occurring once and the leading ten covering around 54%. The material sequenced was blood. The receptors were gathered from a woman in her 70s with Graves' ophthalmopathy.

The CDR3 here is CASRTLMDRGLEKLFF. CDR3 nucleotide sequence: TGTGCCAGCAGAACACTAATGGACAGGGGGTTGGAAAAACTGTTTTTT. This rearrangement joins TRBV6-1 to TRBJ1-4, with 10 bases matching TRBD1. V dropped 6 bases and J dropped 8; count of bases not matched to a gene: 12. Germline V CDR1 and CDR2: MNHNS, SASEGT. The CDR3 has 16 amino acids.

This chain connects TRBV7-3 to TRBJ1-2; maybe TRBD1 (5 bases). V was pared by 0 bases and J by 1 base, with 9 bases between. Germline assignment: CDR1 SGHTA and CDR2 FQGTGA. There are 15 residues in the CDR3. The chain's CDR3 is CASSLTGANNYGYTF. CDR3 sequence (DNA): TGTGCCAGCAGCTTAACTGGGGCCAATAACTATGGCTACACCTTC.

The V call is TRBV24-1, the J call TRBJ2-1; D possibly corresponds to TRBD2 (6 bases). CDR3 length: 14 residues. V lost 11 bases and J 9 bases, leaving 22 bases between the germline ends. CDR1 is KGHDR and CDR2 is SFDVKD in the germline V gene. The CDR3 protein is CAIKQPSAGLEQFF. DNA of the CDR3: TGTGCCATCAAACAACCCTCGGCGGGACTTGAGCAGTTCTTC.

The rearrangement uses TRBV20-1 and TRBJ2-5, with 16 bases fitting TRBD2. After removal of 3 bases from V and 1 base from J, the junction contained 5 bases not matched to a gene. The CDR3 has 17 amino acids. Germline loops: CDR1 DFQATT, CDR2 SNEGSKA (reference sequence). The CDR3 coding sequence is TGCAGTGCTAGGGGACTAGCGGGAGGGATAATCCAAGAGACCCAGTACTTC. Amino acid sequence: CSARGLAGGIIQETQYF.

In this sample, this clonotype turned up many times. J is TRBJ2-3 and V is TRBV6-1, with a tentative D call TRBD1 (5 bases). Deletions cut 7 bases from V and 4 bases from J, with 21 bases between. CDR1 and CDR2 from the germline V gene are MNHNS and SASEGT. The CDR3 is made up of 16 amino acids. The CDR3 loop reads CASNSQGRVGSDTQYF. CDR3 nucleotide sequence: TGTGCCAGCAACTCCCAGGGCAGGGTAGGCTCAGATACGCAGTATTTT.

This clonotype came up a few times. The chain is built from TRBV28 and TRBJ2-6; TRBD1 matches at 12 bases. Looked up from germline, CDR1 is MDHEN and CDR2 is SYDVKM. Trimming cost V 5 bases and J 1 base; bases outside gene matches: 3. This CDR3 has 17 amino acids. This chain's CDR3 is CASSEGQGASGANVLTF. In DNA, the CDR3 is TGTGCCAGCAGTGAGGGACAGGGGGCGTCTGGGGCCAACGTCCTGACTTTC.

This clonotype was counted only a few times. This chain's CDR3 is CAWSPNYQETQYF. The CDR3 DNA reads as TGTGCCTGGAGCCCTAACTACCAAGAGACCCAGTACTTC. The V call is TRBV30, the J call TRBJ2-5; D is undetermined. This CDR3 comprises 13 residues. Trimming left V 3 bases short and J 0 bases short, with 8 bases between. Germline CDR1 and CDR2: GTSNPN and SVGIG (reference sequence).

The chain combines TRBV6-1 with TRBJ1-6; D gene unclear. The CDR3 has 13 residues. Germline CDR1 reads MNHNS; CDR2 reads SASEGT. The germline V and J ends were trimmed by 7 bases and 9 bases, with 13 bases remaining between them. The CDR3 loop is CASTPAGGSPLHF. The CDR3 nucleotides read TGTGCCAGCACCCCAGCCGGCGGTTCACCCCTCCACTTT.

In the case of this clonotype: The CDR3 ends on some other residue instead of the conserved phenylalanine or tryptophan, so this is likely a read error. The chain has TRBV6-1 and TRBJ1-3; TRBD1 is a possible D gene (6 bases). V was clipped by 8 bases and J by 0 bases, with 17 bases between them. Germline V gene data show CDR1 as MNHNS and CDR2 as SASEGT. This CDR3 comprises 16 residues. The CDR3 reads CASQGQLGSSGNTIYS. The CDR3 DNA follows: TGTGCCAGCCAGGGACAATTAGGGAGCTCTGGAAACACCATATATTCT.

V is TRBV4-2 and J is TRBJ2-5, with 8 bases fitting TRBD2. The germline CDR1 and CDR2 sequences are LGHNA and YNFKEQ. The CDR3 has 19 residues. The J segment lost 3 bases and the V segment lost 1 base, leaving 16 bases of the junction unmatched. Here the CDR3 reads CASSQGVAKGSAGEETQYF. The CDR3 DNA sequence: TGTGCCAGCAGCCAAGGGGTTGCTAAGGGTTCAGCGGGAGAAGAGACCCAGTACTTC.

This clonotype has more than one count but fewer than ten. The genes are TRBV20-1 and TRBJ2-2; 7 bases match TRBD2. V dropped 0 bases and J dropped 1; count of bases not matched to a gene: 5. The germline V gene encodes CDR1 DFQATT and CDR2 SNEGSKA (reference sequence). The length of the CDR3 is 16 residues. The chain's CDR3 is CSARDRASGNTGELFF. The DNA for the CDR3 is TGCAGTGCTAGAGATCGGGCTAGCGGGAACACCGGGGAGCTGTTTTTT.

Concerning this clonotype: Germline is not matched at one junction end, which may reflect a read error. The chain uses TRBV6-2 or TRBV6-3 and TRBJ2-5; the D call may be TRBD1 or TRBD2 (5 bases each). CDR3 length equals 13 residues. CDR1 and CDR2 (germline): MNHEY, SVGEGT. CDR3 bases: TGTGCCGGCAGTTCGGGACCTAGCCGTGCCCAGTACTTC. Translation: CAGSSGPSRAQYF.

This clonotype was counted at least ten times. This chain joins TRBV27 and TRBJ2-5, with TRBD2 identical over 12 bases. The junction had 5 bases not matched to a gene; V was cut back by 4 bases and J by 11 bases. Per the germline V gene, CDR1 is MNHEY and CDR2 is SMNVEV (reference sequence). This CDR3 contains 13 residues. CDR3 sequence (DNA): TGTGCCAGCAGTTCCAGGACTAGCGGGACACAGTACTTC. This encodes CASSSRTSGTQYF.

This clonotype came up many times. The chain combines TRBV6-2 or TRBV6-3 with TRBJ2-1, with TRBD1 matching over 7 bases. Germline loops: CDR1 MNHEY, CDR2 SVGEGT. Losses at the gene ends were 2 bases for V and 3 bases for J; bases not matched to a gene: 4. This CDR3 is built from 15 residues. The chain's CDR3 is CASSYPGTVYNEQFF. CDR3 nucleotide sequence: TGTGCCAGCAGTTACCCCGGGACAGTCTACAATGAGCAGTTCTTC.

The chain combines TRBV6-1 with TRBJ1-3; TRBD1 aligns across 7 bases. Per germline, CDR1 MNHNS and CDR2 SASEGT. This CDR3 has 16 amino acids. After removal of 6 bases from V and 3 bases from J, the junction contained 11 bases not matched to a gene. The CDR3 sequence: CASSRGYRGIGNTIYF. In DNA, the CDR3 is TGTGCCAGCAGCCGCGGCTACAGGGGTATTGGAAACACCATATATTTT.

This clonotype was seen more than once but under ten times. The chain is built from TRBV5-1 and TRBJ2-3; 7 positions match TRBD2. Trimming cost V 6 bases and J 0 bases; bases outside gene matches: 10. The CDR3 consists of 16 residues. Germline CDR1 and CDR2: SGHRS and YFSETQ. This CDR3 reads CASIDLREDSTDTQYF. The CDR3 DNA reads as TGCGCCAGCATCGATCTCCGGGAGGATAGCACAGATACGCAGTATTTT.

The V and J genes are TRBV28 and TRBJ1-2, with D perhaps matching TRBD1 (5 bases). The V end lost 0 bases, the J end lost 2 bases, and 13 bases lay between the germline ends. Germline CDR1 reads MDHEN; CDR2 reads SYDVKM. The CDR3 runs 16 residues. CDR3: CASSLWGGGTNYGYTF. The CDR3 DNA follows: TGTGCCAGCAGTTTATGGGGGGGAGGGACCAACTATGGCTACACCTTC.

J is TRBJ2-3 and V is TRBV9; 8 bases line up with TRBD2. The CDR3 is 16 amino acids. Germline V gene sequence: CDR1 SGDLS, CDR2 YYNGEE. J gave up 1 base and V 0 bases, and 4 bases lay outside the gene matches. CDR3 sequence reads: CASSVAGGGGTDTQYF. In nucleotides, the CDR3 is TGTGCCAGCAGCGTAGCGGGAGGGGGGGGCACAGATACGCAGTATTTT.

This chain connects TRBV20-1 to TRBJ2-1; perhaps TRBD1 as D (5 bases). The J call is uncertain, as TRBJ2-7 better fits the DNA end. Germline V gene sequence: CDR1 DFQATT, CDR2 SNEGSKA (reference sequence). The CDR3 loop spans 15 amino acids. Written as DNA, the CDR3 is TGCAGTGCTCCCCGGGTAGGGGCTACCTACAATGAGCAGTACTTC. Protein product: CSAPRVGATYNEQYF.

There are a few counts of this clonotype. This rearrangement joins TRBV9 to TRBJ2-5, with 9 bases aligning to TRBD2. In germline, CDR1 is SGDLS, CDR2 YYNGEE. This CDR3 has 16 amino acids. V shed 0 bases and J 3 bases; nucleotides not matched to a gene: 6. DNA of the CDR3: TGTGCCAGCAGCGTAGGTCCTAGCGGGACGGAAGAGACCCAGTACTTC. Translating it yields CASSVGPSGTEETQYF.

This clonotype has just a few counts. The chain links TRBV18 to TRBJ1-5; D not certain. V lost 5 bases and J lost 0, with 14 bases in between. The germline gives CDR1 KGHSH, CDR2 LQKENI. This CDR3 comprises 16 residues. This chain's CDR3 is CASSSSSPNSNQPQHF. CDR3 DNA sequence: TGTGCCAGCTCATCCTCGAGCCCCAATAGCAATCAGCCCCAGCATTTT.

This clonotype was recorded many times. The rearrangement uses TRBV12-3 or TRBV12-4 and TRBJ1-1, with D unclear. The CDR3 loop spans 15 amino acids. With 6 bases removed from V and 0 bases from J, the gap between germline ends came to 14 bases. DNA of the CDR3: TGTGCCAGCAGCCCCTCAGCCCCAATGAACACTGAAGCTTTCTTT. The encoded protein is CASSPSAPMNTEAFF.

The chain is built from TRBV7-8 and TRBJ2-1; 10 bases are shared with TRBD2. Looked up from germline, CDR1 is SGHVS and CDR2 is FQNEAQ. V gave up 3 bases and J gave up 6 bases; unmatched junction bases: 11. The CDR3 spans 17 residues. Here the CDR3 reads CASSFLWSSGSRNEQFF. In DNA, the CDR3 is TGTGCCAGCAGCTTTCTGTGGTCTAGCGGGAGTCGCAATGAGCAGTTCTTC.

This clonotype was found a few times. The CDR3 loop is CASSQEGGGYNEQFF. The DNA for the CDR3 is TGCGCCAGCAGCCAAGAAGGTGGGGGGTACAATGAGCAGTTCTTC. V is TRBV4-1 and J is TRBJ2-1; D is perhaps TRBD2 (6 bases). Trimming cost V 0 bases and J 4 bases, with 10 bases left between them. The germline V gene encodes CDR1 MGHRA and CDR2 YSYEKL. This CDR3 has 15 amino acids.